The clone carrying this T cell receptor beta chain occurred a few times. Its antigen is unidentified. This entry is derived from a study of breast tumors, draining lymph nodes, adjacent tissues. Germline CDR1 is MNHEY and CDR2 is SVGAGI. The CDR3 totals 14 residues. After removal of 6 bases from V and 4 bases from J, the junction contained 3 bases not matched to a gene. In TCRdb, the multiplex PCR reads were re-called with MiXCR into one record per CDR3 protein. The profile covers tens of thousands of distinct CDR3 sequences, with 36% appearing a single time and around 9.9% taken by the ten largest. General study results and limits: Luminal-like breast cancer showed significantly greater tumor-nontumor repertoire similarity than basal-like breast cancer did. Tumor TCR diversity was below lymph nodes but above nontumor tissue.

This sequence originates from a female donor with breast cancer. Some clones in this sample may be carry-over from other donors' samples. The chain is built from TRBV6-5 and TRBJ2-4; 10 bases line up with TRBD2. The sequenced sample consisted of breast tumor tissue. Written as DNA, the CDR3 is TGTGCCAGCAGAGCGGGAGGGCTAAAAAACATTCAGTACTTC. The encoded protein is CASRAGGLKNIQYF.